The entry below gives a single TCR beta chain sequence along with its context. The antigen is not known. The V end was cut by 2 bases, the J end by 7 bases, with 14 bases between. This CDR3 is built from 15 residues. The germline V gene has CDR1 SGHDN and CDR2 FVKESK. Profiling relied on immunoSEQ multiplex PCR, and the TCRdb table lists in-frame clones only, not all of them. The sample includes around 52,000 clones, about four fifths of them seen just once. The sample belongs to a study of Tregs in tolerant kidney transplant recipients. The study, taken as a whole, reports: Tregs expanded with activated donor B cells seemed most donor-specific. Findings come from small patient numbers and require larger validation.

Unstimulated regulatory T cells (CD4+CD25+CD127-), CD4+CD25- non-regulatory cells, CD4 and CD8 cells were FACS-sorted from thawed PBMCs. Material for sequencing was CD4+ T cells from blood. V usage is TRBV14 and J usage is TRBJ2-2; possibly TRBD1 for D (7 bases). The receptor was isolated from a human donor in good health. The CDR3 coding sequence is TGTGCCAGCAGCCAAAACAGGGGAGGTGGCGGGGAGCTGTTTTTT. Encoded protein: CASSQNRGGGGELFF.